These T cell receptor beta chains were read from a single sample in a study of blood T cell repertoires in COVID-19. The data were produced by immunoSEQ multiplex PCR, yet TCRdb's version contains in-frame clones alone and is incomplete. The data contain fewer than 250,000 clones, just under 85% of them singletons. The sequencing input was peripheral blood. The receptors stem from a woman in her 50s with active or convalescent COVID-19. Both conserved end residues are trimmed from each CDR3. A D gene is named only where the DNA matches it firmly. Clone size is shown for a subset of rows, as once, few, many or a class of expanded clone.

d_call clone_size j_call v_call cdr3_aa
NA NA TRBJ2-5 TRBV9 ASSRTEETQY
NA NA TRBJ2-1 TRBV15 ATSPISGGPYNEQF
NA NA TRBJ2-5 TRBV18 ASSPLRDQETQY
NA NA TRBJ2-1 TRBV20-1 SASEPSGFYNEQF
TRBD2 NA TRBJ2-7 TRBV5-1 ASSLVAGGPGEQY
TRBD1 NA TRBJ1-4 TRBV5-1 ASSLDRGRLEKLF
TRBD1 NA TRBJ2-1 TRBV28 ASGSGTAYNEQF
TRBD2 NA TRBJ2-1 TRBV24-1 ATSDPGERDWNEQF
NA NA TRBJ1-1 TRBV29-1 SALRQFAGTEAF
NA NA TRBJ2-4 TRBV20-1 SASSGLKNIQY
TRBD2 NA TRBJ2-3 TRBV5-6 ASSLAGGTTDTQY
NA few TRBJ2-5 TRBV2 ASIRDIQETQY
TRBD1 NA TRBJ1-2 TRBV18 ASSAGQGYYGYT
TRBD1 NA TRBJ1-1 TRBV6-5 ASMDTQGMNTEAF
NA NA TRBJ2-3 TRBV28 ASSPGHRKGTDTQY
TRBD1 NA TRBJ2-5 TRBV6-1 ASSARSGTGQETQY
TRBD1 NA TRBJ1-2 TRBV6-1 ASREGQGTGYGYT
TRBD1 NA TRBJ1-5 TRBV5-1 ASSSVPDRVQPQH
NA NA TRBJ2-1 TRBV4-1 ASSQALLSYNEQF
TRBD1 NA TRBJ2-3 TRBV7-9 ASSRQAGGPTDTQY
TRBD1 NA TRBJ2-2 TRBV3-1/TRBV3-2 ASRHSGTGALVGELF
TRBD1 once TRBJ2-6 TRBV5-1 ASSPGQGLLSGANVLT
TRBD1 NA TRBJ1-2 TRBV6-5 ASSYSGTGRNYGYT
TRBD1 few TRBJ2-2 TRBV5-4 ASSEHRGRGTGELF
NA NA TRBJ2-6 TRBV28 ASTSGREASGANVLT
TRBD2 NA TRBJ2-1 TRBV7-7 ASSSGLAVSMHEQF
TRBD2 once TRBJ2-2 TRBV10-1 ASRSRGDNTGELF
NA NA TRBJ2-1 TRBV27 ASSLKRVGNEQF
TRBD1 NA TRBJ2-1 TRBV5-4 ASSSSSDRGRGNEQF
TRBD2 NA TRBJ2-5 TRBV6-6 ASSYRTSGIQETQY
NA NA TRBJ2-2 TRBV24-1 ATSVLTDGELF
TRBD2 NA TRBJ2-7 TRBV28 ASSLFSSGRRGEQY
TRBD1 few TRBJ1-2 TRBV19 ASRQQGANYGYT
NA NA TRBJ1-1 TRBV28 ASSLGGMNTEAF
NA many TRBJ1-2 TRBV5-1 ASSPGYGYT
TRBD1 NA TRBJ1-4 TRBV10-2 ASRPGTAVEKLF
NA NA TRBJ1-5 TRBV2 ASTRGNQPQH
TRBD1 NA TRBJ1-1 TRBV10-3 AISESAGGKNTEAF
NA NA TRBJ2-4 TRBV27 ASSPIFGENIQY
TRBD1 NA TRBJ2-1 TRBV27 ASSLKDRFYNEQF
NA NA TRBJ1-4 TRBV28 ATNVQLHEKLF
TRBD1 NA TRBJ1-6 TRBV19 ASSIDGQDSSYNSPLH
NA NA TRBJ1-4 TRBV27 ASSLRRSWQPGGQDEKLF
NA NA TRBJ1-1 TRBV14 ASSQVRNTEAF
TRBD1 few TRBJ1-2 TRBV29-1 SVTGGDYGYT
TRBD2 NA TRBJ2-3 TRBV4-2 ASSLTPGLAGRNTQY
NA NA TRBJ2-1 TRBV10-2 ASAGGNSYNEQF
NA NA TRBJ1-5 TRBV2 ASSSGLGQPQH
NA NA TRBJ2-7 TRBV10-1 ASSESAGSEQY
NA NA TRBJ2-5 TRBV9 ASSVTFLGQETQY
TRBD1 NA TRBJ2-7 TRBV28 ASSLGQGPYEQY
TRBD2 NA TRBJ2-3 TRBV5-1 ASSKWLAATDTQY
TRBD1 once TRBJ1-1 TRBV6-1 ASSGGRTGKNTEAF
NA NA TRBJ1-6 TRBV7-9 ASSPPEETPLH
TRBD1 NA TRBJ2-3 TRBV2 ASSWDRDSTDTQY